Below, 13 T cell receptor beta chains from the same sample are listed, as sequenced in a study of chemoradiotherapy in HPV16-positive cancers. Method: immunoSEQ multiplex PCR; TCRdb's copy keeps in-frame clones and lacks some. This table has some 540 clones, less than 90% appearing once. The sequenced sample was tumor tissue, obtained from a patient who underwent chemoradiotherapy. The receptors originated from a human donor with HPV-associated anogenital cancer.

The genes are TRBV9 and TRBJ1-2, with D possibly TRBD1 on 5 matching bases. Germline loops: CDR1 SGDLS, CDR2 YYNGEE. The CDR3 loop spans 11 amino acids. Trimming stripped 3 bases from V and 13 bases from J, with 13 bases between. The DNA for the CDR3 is TGTGCCAGCAGCGGTGGGACGAGCTTCACCTTC. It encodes CASSGGTSFTF.

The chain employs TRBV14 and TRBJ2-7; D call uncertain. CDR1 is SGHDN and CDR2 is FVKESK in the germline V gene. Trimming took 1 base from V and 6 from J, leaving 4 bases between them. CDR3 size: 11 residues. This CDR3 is CASSQVAEQYF. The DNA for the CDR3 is TGTGCCAGCAGCCAAGTTGCCGAGCAGTACTTC.

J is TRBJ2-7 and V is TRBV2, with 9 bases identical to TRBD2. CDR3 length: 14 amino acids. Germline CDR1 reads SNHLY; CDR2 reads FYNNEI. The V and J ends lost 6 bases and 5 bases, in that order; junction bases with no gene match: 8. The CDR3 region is CASSLGLASDEQYF. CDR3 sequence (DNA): TGTGCCAGCAGCTTGGGACTAGCTAGCGACGAGCAGTACTTC.

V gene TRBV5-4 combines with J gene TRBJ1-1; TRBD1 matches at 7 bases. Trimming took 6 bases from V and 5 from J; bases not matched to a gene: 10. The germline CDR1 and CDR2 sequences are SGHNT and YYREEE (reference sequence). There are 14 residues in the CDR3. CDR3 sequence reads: CASKEQGPRTEAFF. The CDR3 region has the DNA TGTGCCAGCAAAGAACAGGGGCCGAGGACTGAAGCTTTCTTT.

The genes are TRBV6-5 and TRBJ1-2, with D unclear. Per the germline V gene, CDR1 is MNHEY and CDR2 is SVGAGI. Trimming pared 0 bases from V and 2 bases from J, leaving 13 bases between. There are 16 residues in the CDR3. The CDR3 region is CASSYSGSSGNYGYTF. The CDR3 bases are TGTGCCAGCAGTTACTCAGGGAGCTCGGGAAACTATGGCTACACCTTC.

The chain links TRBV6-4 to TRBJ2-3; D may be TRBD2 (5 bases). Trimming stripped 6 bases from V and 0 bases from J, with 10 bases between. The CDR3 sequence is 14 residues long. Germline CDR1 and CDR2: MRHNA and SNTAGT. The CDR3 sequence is CASSEGTSTDTQYF. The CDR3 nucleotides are TGTGCCAGCAGCGAGGGAACTAGCACAGATACGCAGTATTTT.

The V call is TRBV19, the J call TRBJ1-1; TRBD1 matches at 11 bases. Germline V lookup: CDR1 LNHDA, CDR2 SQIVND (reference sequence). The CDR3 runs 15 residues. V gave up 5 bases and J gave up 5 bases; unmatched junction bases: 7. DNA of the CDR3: TGTGCCAGTAGTGGGATGGACAGGGGGCTTACTGAAGCTTTCTTT. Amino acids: CASSGMDRGLTEAFF.

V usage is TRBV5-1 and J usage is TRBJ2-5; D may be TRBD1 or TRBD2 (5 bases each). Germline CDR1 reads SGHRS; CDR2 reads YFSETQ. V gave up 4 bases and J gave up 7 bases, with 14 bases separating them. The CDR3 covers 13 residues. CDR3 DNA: TGCGCCAGCAGCGCCGGGGACCTCGGGACCCAGTACTTC. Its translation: CASSAGDLGTQYF.

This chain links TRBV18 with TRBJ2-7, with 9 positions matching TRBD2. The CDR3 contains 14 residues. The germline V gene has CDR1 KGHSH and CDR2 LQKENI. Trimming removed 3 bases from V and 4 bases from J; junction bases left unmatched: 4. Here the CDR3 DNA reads TGTGCCAGCTCACCGGGACTAGCCATATACGAGCAGTACTTC. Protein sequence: CASSPGLAIYEQYF.

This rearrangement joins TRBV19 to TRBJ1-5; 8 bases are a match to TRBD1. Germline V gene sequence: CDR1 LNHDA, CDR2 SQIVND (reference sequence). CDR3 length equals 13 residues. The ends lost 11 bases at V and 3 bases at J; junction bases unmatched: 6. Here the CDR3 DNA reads TGTGCCTCCAGGGGGCAGCCCAATCAGCCCCAGCATTTT. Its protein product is CASRGQPNQPQHF.

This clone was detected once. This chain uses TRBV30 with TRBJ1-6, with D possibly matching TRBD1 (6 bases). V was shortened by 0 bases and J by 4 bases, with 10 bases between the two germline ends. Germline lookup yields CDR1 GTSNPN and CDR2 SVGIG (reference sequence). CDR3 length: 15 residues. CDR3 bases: TGTGCCTGGAGTGTCGGGACAAGATATAATTCACCCCTCCACTTT. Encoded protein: CAWSVGTRYNSPLHF.

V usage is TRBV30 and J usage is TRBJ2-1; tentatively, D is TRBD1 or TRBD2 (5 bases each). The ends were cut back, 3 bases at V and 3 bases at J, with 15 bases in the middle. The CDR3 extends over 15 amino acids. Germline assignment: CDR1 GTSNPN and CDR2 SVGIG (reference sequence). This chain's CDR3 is CAWSLLGADYNEQFF. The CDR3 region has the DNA TGTGCCTGGAGCTTACTCGGGGCGGACTACAATGAGCAGTTCTTC.

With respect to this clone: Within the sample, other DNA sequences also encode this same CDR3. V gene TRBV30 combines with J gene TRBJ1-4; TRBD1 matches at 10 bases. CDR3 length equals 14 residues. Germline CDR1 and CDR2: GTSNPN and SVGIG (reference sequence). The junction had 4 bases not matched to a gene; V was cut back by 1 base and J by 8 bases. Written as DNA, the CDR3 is TGTGCCTGGAGTGCGGGACAGGGGCGGGAAAAACTGTTTTTT. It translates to CAWSAGQGREKLFF.